The 20 T cell receptor beta chains presented below share a single source sample, sequenced in a study of vaccination effects on CD4 cells after COVID-19 (dated by TCRdb to between 2021 and 2022). In the ViraFEST assay, PBMC were stimulated with viral peptide pools, and TCR sequencing was then used to find antigen-specific CD4+ T cell clonotypes based on their expansion. After approximately eleven days of culture, CD4+ T cells were isolated with the EasySep CD4+ T cell isolation kit. Each participant got two doses of an mRNA SARS-CoV-2 vaccine, either BNT162b2 or mRNA-1273. The protocol used for the library was the immunoSEQ multiplex PCR assay. TCRdb took over this immuneACCESS table, retaining in-frame rearrangements with V and J assigned. Such tables are incomplete; in checked studies, under half of the missing clones stem from an unresolved V gene, and the remainder is unexplained. The sample table records roughly 70,000 clones; 70% to 75% of these occur just once. Jointly, the top ten make up approximately 1.5% of the sample.

Their antigens remain unidentified. Sequences were derived from CD4+ T cells from PBMCs cultured with HCoV-229E spike peptides, sampled after COVID-19 vaccination. In light of the paper, this sample's cell subset or site label describes: HCoV-229E spike overlapping peptide pool stimulation. Receptors were obtained from a human donor who received a COVID-19 vaccine.

The V call is TRBV28, the J call TRBJ1-4, with D uncertain. Per the germline V gene, CDR1 is MDHEN and CDR2 is SYDVKM. There are 13 residues in the CDR3. Trimming stripped 8 bases from V and 4 bases from J, with 11 bases between. The CDR3 region has the DNA TGTGCCAGCCACCGGGGTTATAATGAAAAACTGTTTTTT. This encodes CASHRGYNEKLFF.

This clone has a handful of counts. The chain uses TRBV19 and TRBJ1-1; unclear D gene. Deletions cut 7 bases from V and 1 base from J, with 10 bases between. CDR1 and CDR2 (germline): LNHDA, SQIVND (reference sequence). The CDR3 totals 13 residues. CDR3 in amino acids: CASTFSWNTEAFF. DNA for the CDR3: TGTGCCAGTACGTTCAGCTGGAACACTGAAGCTTTCTTT.

The genes are TRBV28 and TRBJ2-3, with no clear D. Looked up from germline, CDR1 is MDHEN and CDR2 is SYDVKM. The CDR3 totals 14 residues. The germline V and J ends were trimmed by 3 bases and 6 bases, with 13 bases remaining between them. CDR3 amino acids: CASSFLLAWDTQYF. CDR3 DNA sequence: TGTGCCAGCAGTTTTCTGCTGGCGTGGGATACGCAGTATTTT.

This rearrangement joins TRBV6-5 to TRBJ2-7; D call uncertain. V lost 6 bases to trimming and J lost 0 bases, with 12 bases between them. CDR1 is MNHEY and CDR2 is SVGAGI in the germline V gene. CDR3 length equals 14 residues. CDR3 region: CASRAVRSSYEQYV. Here the CDR3 DNA reads TGTGCCAGCAGGGCCGTCAGAAGCTCCTACGAGCAGTACGTC.

This clone was seen only a few times. J is TRBJ2-7 and V is TRBV6-6; no clear D gene. This CDR3 contains 14 residues. Trimming removed 2 bases from V and 3 bases from J, with 11 bases in between. Germline-derived CDR1 and CDR2 are MNHNY and SVGAGI (reference sequence). The CDR3 region has the DNA TGTGCCAGCAGTTACCCGGAACGCAGCTACGAGCAGTACGTC. Encoded protein: CASSYPERSYEQYV.

This clone was detected a few times. The chain combines TRBV3-1 (or the pseudogene TRBV3-2) with TRBJ2-2, with D unclear. Looked up from germline, CDR1 is LGHDT and CDR2 is YNNKEL (reference sequence). The V end was cut by 1 base, the J end by 6 bases, with 6 bases between. This CDR3 spans 13 amino acids. CDR3 nucleotides: TGTGCCAGCAGCCAAGCTGGTCCCGGGGAGCTGTTTTTT. This translates into CASSQAGPGELFF.

The V call is TRBV24-1, the J call TRBJ1-2; 7 bases line up with TRBD1. The CDR3 has 15 amino acids. Looked up from germline, CDR1 is KGHDR and CDR2 is SFDVKD. Trimming removed 3 bases from V and 4 bases from J; junction bases left unmatched: 7. As DNA, the CDR3 is TGTGCCACCAGTGATGAGTCGACAGGGAGCTATGGCTACACCTTC. It yields the protein CATSDESTGSYGYTF.

The chain employs TRBV19 and TRBJ1-3, with a tentative D call TRBD1 (5 bases). From germline, CDR1 is LNHDA and CDR2 SQIVND (reference sequence). This CDR3 is built from 12 residues. Trimming pared 9 bases from V and 3 bases from J, leaving 9 bases between. This CDR3 is CASGARGNTIYF. CDR3 coding DNA: TGTGCCAGCGGGGCTCGTGGAAACACCATATATTTT.

Worth noting for this clone: Other DNA sequences in the sample encode the same CDR3. The CDR3 reads CASPGGTEAFF. CDR3 in DNA: TGTGCCAGCCCTGGGGGCACTGAAGCTTTCTTT. This chain connects TRBV5-8 to TRBJ1-1; D may be TRBD1 (5 bases). CDR1 is SGHTS and CDR2 is YDEGEE in the germline V gene. V shed 7 bases and J shed 4 bases, with 8 bases lying between them. CDR3 length equals 11 residues.

The chain carries TRBV7-2 and TRBJ1-1; D remains ambiguous. V lost 0 bases, J lost 4 bases, and 6 bases lay in between. The CDR3 loop spans 13 amino acids. CDR1 and CDR2 from the germline V gene are SGHTA and FQGNSA. The CDR3 sequence is CASSLARTTEAFF. The CDR3, as DNA: TGTGCCAGCAGCTTAGCCCGTACCACTGAAGCTTTCTTT.

The chain recombines TRBV18 with TRBJ2-7; the D is unclear. Trimming left V 1 base short and J 2 bases short, with 9 bases between. Germline CDR1 is KGHSH and CDR2 is LQKENI. The CDR3 length is 14 residues. CDR3: CASSPRNTAYEQYV. The DNA of the CDR3 is TGTGCCAGCTCACCACGGAACACTGCCTACGAGCAGTACGTC.

This rearrangement joins TRBV24-1 to TRBJ2-5; D not certain. Per germline, CDR1 KGHDR and CDR2 SFDVKD. The CDR3 runs to 15 residues. V was cut by 1 base and J by 5 bases, with 13 bases left in between. CDR3 loop: CATSDFLGVAETQYF. As DNA, the CDR3 is TGTGCCACCAGTGATTTCCTTGGAGTTGCGGAGACCCAGTACTTC.

This sequence joins TRBV28 and TRBJ1-2; 10 nucleotides match TRBD1. Germline V CDR1 and CDR2: MDHEN, SYDVKM. The CDR3 has 13 residues. The junction had 5 bases not matched to a gene; V was cut back by 6 bases and J by 7 bases. This chain's CDR3 is CASSKGQGFGYTF. CDR3 bases: TGTGCCAGCAGCAAGGGACAGGGGTTTGGCTACACCTTC.

V and J are TRBV4-3 and TRBJ2-2; D might be TRBD1 (5 bases). The V gene lost 0 bases and the J gene lost 5 bases, with 19 bases spanning the gap. Germline V lookup: CDR1 LGHNA, CDR2 YSLEER. This CDR3 has 18 amino acids. DNA for the CDR3: TGCGCCAGCAGCCAAGAGTTCGGAGTAGCAGGGCGAACCGGGGAGCTGTTTTTT. As protein: CASSQEFGVAGRTGELFF.

The V call is TRBV6-5, the J call TRBJ2-5; D is possibly TRBD1 (5 bases). Germline CDR1 reads MNHEY; CDR2 reads SVGAGI. Deletions cut 5 bases from V and 3 bases from J, with 13 bases between. The CDR3 is made up of 14 amino acids. The CDR3 spells CASSKQAEEETQYF. The CDR3 nucleotides read TGTGCCAGCAGTAAACAGGCCGAAGAAGAGACCCAGTACTTC.

This chain links TRBV6-6 with TRBJ1-2; a weak D match, TRBD1 (6 bases). The germline V gene encodes CDR1 MNHNY and CDR2 SVGAGI (reference sequence). V was shortened by 8 bases and J by 5 bases, with 12 bases between the two germline ends. CDR3 length: 12 amino acids. CDR3 sequence reads: CASQGHIYGYTF. The CDR3 DNA reads as TGTGCCAGCCAGGGACACATATATGGCTACACCTTC.

The rearrangement uses TRBV7-9 and TRBJ1-1, with TRBD1 matching over 9 bases. The CDR3 totals 15 residues. Looked up from germline, CDR1 is SEHNR and CDR2 is FQNEAQ (reference sequence). The V gene end was trimmed by 1 base and the J gene end by 6 bases; junction bases not matched to a gene: 6. The CDR3 here is CASSLVGQGASEAFF. CDR3 coding DNA: TGTGCCAGCAGCTTAGTGGGACAGGGAGCCTCTGAAGCTTTCTTT.

The rearrangement uses TRBV6-4 and TRBJ1-2; TRBD1 might be the D (6 bases). Per germline, CDR1 MRHNA and CDR2 SNTAGT. The CDR3 has 15 residues. V lost 6 bases and J 2 bases, leaving 16 bases between the germline ends. Here the CDR3 reads CASREQGRPNYGYTF. Written as DNA, the CDR3 is TGTGCCAGCAGAGAACAGGGACGGCCCAACTATGGCTACACCTTC.

This chain links TRBV27 with TRBJ2-2; 8 nucleotides agree with TRBD1. CDR3 length: 15 residues. Germline trimming cut 4 bases from V and 8 bases from J; bases unmatched to any gene: 9. Per the germline V gene, CDR1 is MNHEY and CDR2 is SMNVEV (reference sequence). Here the CDR3 DNA reads TGTGCCAGCAGTTCCACCGGGACAGGAGGAGGGGAGCTGTTTTTT. Translating it yields CASSSTGTGGGELFF.

The rearrangement links TRBV19 to TRBJ1-5; possible D gene TRBD1, 5 bases. The V end lost 3 bases, the J end lost 7 bases, and 16 bases lay between the germline ends. Germline V gene lookup returns CDR1 LNHDA and CDR2 SQIVND (reference sequence). There are 15 residues in the CDR3. The CDR3 DNA is TGTGCCAGTAGTATCGCACTTGGGGGGTTGCAGCCCCAGCATTTT. It is translated as CASSIALGGLQPQHF.